One sample yielded the 13 T cell receptor beta chains listed below, sequenced in a study of STAT5B mutations in CD4+ large granular lymphocyte leukemia. Clones were sequenced by immunoSEQ multiplex PCR, and TCRdb holds only the in-frame ones, with some missing. The sample holds some 30,000 clones, roughly two thirds seen once. Sequenced: CD4+ T cells from blood buffy coats. Receptor source: a human donor in good health.

The rearrangement joins TRBV19 to TRBJ2-1, with 7 bases identical to TRBD2. Germline V gives CDR1 LNHDA, CDR2 SQIVND (reference sequence). V lost 6 bases and J lost 7; bases outside the gene matches: 12. The CDR3 length is 15 residues. The CDR3 here is CASSPAWGGGNEQFF. DNA for the CDR3: TGTGCCAGTAGCCCGGCATGGGGGGGTGGGAATGAGCAGTTCTTC.

This sequence joins TRBV5-6 and TRBJ2-6; possible D gene TRBD2, 5 bases. CDR1 is SGHDT, CDR2 YYEEEE, per germline. Trimming stripped 2 bases from V and 0 bases from J, with 6 bases between. The CDR3 length is 15 residues. The CDR3 sequence is CASSFRGSGANVLTF. The CDR3 DNA is TGTGCCAGCAGCTTCCGGGGCTCTGGGGCCAACGTCCTGACTTTC.

The count of this clone is one. V gene TRBV7-9 combines with J gene TRBJ2-5; tentatively, D is TRBD1 or TRBD2 (5 bases each). CDR3 length: 15 amino acids. Germline assignment: CDR1 SEHNR and CDR2 FQNEAQ (reference sequence). V gave up 5 bases and J gave up 3 bases, with 16 bases separating them. CDR3 nucleotides: TGTGCCAGCAGCAGCCTAATGGGGGTCGAAGAGACCCAGTACTTC. This encodes CASSSLMGVEETQYF.

The chain has TRBV5-4 and TRBJ2-5, with unresolved D. V lost 2 bases and J 0 bases, leaving 11 bases between the germline ends. Germline V gene sequence: CDR1 SGHNT, CDR2 YYREEE (reference sequence). This CDR3 spans 15 amino acids. The CDR3 reads CASSFGQPYQETQYF. As DNA, the CDR3 is TGTGCCAGCAGCTTCGGGCAACCGTACCAAGAGACCCAGTACTTC.

This clone was counted a single time. The chain joins TRBV5-6 to TRBJ2-3; D gene unclear. Trimming took off 2 bases at V and 5 bases at J, with 6 bases between the two ends. Germline CDR1 and CDR2: SGHDT and YYEEEE. The CDR3 has 12 residues. CDR3 coding DNA: TGTGCCAGCAGCTTCATACAAGATACGCAGTATTTT. Amino acid sequence: CASSFIQDTQYF.

This clone came up a few times. This rearrangement joins TRBV27 to TRBJ1-2; 11 bases fit TRBD1. V shed 6 bases and J 7 bases; nucleotides not matched to a gene: 10. The CDR3 sequence is 15 residues long. Germline CDR1 reads MNHEY; CDR2 reads SMNVEV (reference sequence). For the CDR3, the DNA is TGTGCCAGCAGAGCTTTAGGGACAGGGGGTGGTGGCTACACCTTC. Residues: CASRALGTGGGGYTF.

The chain recombines TRBV4-1 with TRBJ2-1; D unresolved. V was shortened by 0 bases and J by 1 base, with 19 bases between the two germline ends. The CDR3 sequence is 19 residues long. Looked up from germline, CDR1 is MGHRA and CDR2 is YSYEKL. Here the CDR3 reads CASSQDFLRSRVSYNEQFF. The CDR3 nucleotides read TGCGCCAGCAGCCAAGATTTCCTCAGGTCAAGGGTTTCCTACAATGAGCAGTTCTTC.

The V call is TRBV7-8, the J call TRBJ1-6; TRBD1 is a possible D gene (6 bases). Germline-derived CDR1 and CDR2 are SGHVS and FQNEAQ. The CDR3 loop spans 17 amino acids. V lost 1 base, J lost 0 bases, and 10 bases lay in between. CDR3 sequence (DNA): TGTGCCAGCAGCTTAGGGAACAGGGTCTCCTATAATTCACCCCTCCACTTT. It encodes CASSLGNRVSYNSPLHF.

This chain connects TRBV7-9 to TRBJ2-1; D is possibly TRBD1 or TRBD2 (5 bases each). The length of the CDR3 is 15 residues. Germline V lookup: CDR1 SEHNR, CDR2 FQNEAQ (reference sequence). V lost 5 bases and J lost 7, with 18 bases in between. The CDR3 region has the DNA TGTGCCAGCAGCCGAGGGGTGGGGGAGCAAAATGAGCAGTTCTTC. This sequence encodes CASSRGVGEQNEQFF.

This chain joins TRBV6-1 and TRBJ2-2, with D perhaps matching TRBD2 (7 bases). V was clipped by 7 bases and J by 6 bases, with 18 bases between them. CDR1 and CDR2 (germline): MNHNS, SASEGT. The length of the CDR3 is 15 residues. DNA for the CDR3: TGTGCCAGCAATTATCCGGGGAGGGGGGCCGGGGAGCTGTTTTTT. Residues: CASNYPGRGAGELFF.

CDR3 coding DNA: TGTGCCAGCAGCGCCTCCAGTGGACTAAAGGATCAGCCCCAGCATTTT. It codes for CASSASSGLKDQPQHF. This sequence joins TRBV11-2 and TRBJ1-5; D uncertain. Trimming cost V 5 bases and J 5 bases, with 19 bases left between them. The CDR3 consists of 16 residues. The germline CDR1 and CDR2 sequences are SGHAT and FQNNGV.

The V call is TRBV11-2, the J call TRBJ1-1, with D uncertain. V lost 5 bases and J lost 4, with 14 bases in between. Germline V gene lookup returns CDR1 SGHAT and CDR2 FQNNGV. This CDR3 has 14 amino acids. The CDR3 sequence: CASSLGVGGTEAFF. CDR3 DNA: TGTGCCAGCAGCCTTGGCGTCGGAGGCACTGAAGCTTTCTTT.

The chain couples TRBV5-1 to TRBJ2-1; D possibly corresponds to TRBD1 (6 bases). V lost 5 bases to trimming and J lost 4 bases, with 13 bases between them. CDR1 is SGHRS, CDR2 YFSETQ, per germline. The CDR3 length is 14 residues. The DNA of the CDR3 is TGCGCCAGCAGACCGCGACAGGCGTACAATGAGCAGTTCTTC. This encodes CASRPRQAYNEQFF.